The present entry profiles one TCR beta chain with its context. Its antigen remains unidentified. Base qualities are not recorded, but no much larger clone differs from it by a single base. The data originate from a study of blood T cell repertoires in COVID-19 (dated by TCRdb to 2020 to 2021). Background on the whole study: Samples covering the acute and convalescent phases of COVID-19 were provided by collaborators in the United States, Italy and Spain. Where available, HLA class I and class II types were obtained from metadata supplied by the sample provider rather than from assay-based typing. Deeply sampled blood TCRbeta repertoires from subjects exposed to, actively infected with, or recovered from COVID-19 were included in the dataset. Sample metadata almost always included a de-identified subject ID, COVID-19 status, age in years and sex. The material from the prospective study consisted of cDNA or gDNA derived from T cells, B-cell-depleted T cells, or PBMCs. Samples came from the ongoing ImmuneRACE study (first 160 participants) plus 1,254 subjects from 6 global collaborators. A freely available public database, intended as a resource for researchers studying the immune response to SARS-CoV-2, is where the repertoires were released. On the study overall, not on this receptor specifically: The quantity of clinical and demographic metadata differed by source and by participant and was supplied without curation.

Ends trimmed: V by 1 base, J by 8 bases; bases unmatched to a gene: 7. Spanning cysteine to phenylalanine, the CDR3 consists of 15 amino acids. The read is trimmed to its CDR3 DNA, 45 bases read in frame from base 1. CDR1 and CDR2, per the germline V gene, are SGHDN and FVKESK. At one collaborating source in Seattle, patients were enrolled during active infection and were followed longitudinally through the course of disease. Collaborating institutions collected whole blood in K2EDTA tubes following their own protocols. Collaborator samples were shipped for TCRbeta analysis as frozen whole blood, isolated PBMCs, or DNA extracted from either sample type. The immunoSEQ Assay, a bias-controlled multiplex PCR, was used to amplify TCRbeta CDR3 regions from genomic DNA. The study's own analysis went as follows. The number of nucleated cells in each sample was estimated by amplification of reference gene primers within the assay. To quantify the absolute abundance of each unique TCRbeta CDR3 rearrangement, sequence reads were collapsed and filtered. For each sample, productive Simpson clonality was calculated as the square root of Simpson's diversity index over productive rearrangements. TCRdb re-hosts the immuneACCESS table, in-frame sequences only. Its copies lack some clones; in the studies checked, an unresolved V gene accounts for under half of them, and the cause for the rest is not known. That table supplies the V and J calls and clone size; D and trimming were determined from the DNA. A total of 450,000 or so clones appear in this sample, around 90% of them only once. The ten most abundant clones make up more than 0.7% of the sample.

This clonotype originated in a man aged 18 to 29 with COVID-19, enrolled during active disease. The sample consisted of peripheral blood. The V gene is TRBV14 and the J gene is TRBJ2-1; the junction holds 8 bases that match TRBD2. The nucleotides are TGTGCCAGCAGCCAAGTGGACGGGGGGGCCTATGAGCAGTTCTTC. Translated, it reads CASSQVDGGAYEQFF.